The rows below give T cell receptor beta chains drawn from one sample of a study of patients and donors after allogeneic stem cell transplantation. TCRdb analysed the RT-PCR reads with MiXCR anew, one entry per CDR3 protein. The table has 800,000 to 1,000,000 distinct CDR3 sequences, 15% to 20% seen once; the top ten hold around 6%. The sequencing sample was made of blood, either unsorted or a sorted T cell fraction (not recorded which). The receptors originated from a human donor who was either an allogeneic HSCT recipient or a stem cell or donor lymphocyte infusion donor (not recorded which). It is not recorded whose cells these are; they may come from a transplant donor. Each CDR3 is given with its conserved first and last residue. D genes are given only for firm matches. Size is omitted from some rows. Given values are once, few, many or a class for expanded clones.

J gene: TRBJ2-5; D gene: NA; clone size: NA; V gene: TRBV12-3/TRBV12-4; CDR3 DNA: TGTGCCAGCAGTTTTGACCAAGGAGAGACCCAGTACTTC; CDR3 protein: CASSFDQGETQYF
J gene: TRBJ1-1; D gene: NA; clone size: few; V gene: TRBV21-1; CDR3 DNA: TGTGCCAGCACGGGACAGGGGGCGGACACTGAAGCTTTCTTT; CDR3 protein: CASTGQGADTEAFF
J gene: TRBJ1-1; D gene: NA; clone size: NA; V gene: TRBV20-1; CDR3 DNA: TGCAGTGCTGGTGGGGGGCGCGTCTTTGGTACCACTGAAGCTTTCTTT; CDR3 protein: CSAGGGRVFGTTEAFF
J gene: TRBJ2-2; D gene: TRBD1; clone size: NA; V gene: TRBV20-1; CDR3 DNA: TGCAGTGCTAGAGATCTGGGGACAGCGAACACCGGGGAGCTGTTTTTT; CDR3 protein: CSARDLGTANTGELFF
J gene: TRBJ1-1; D gene: TRBD1; clone size: many; V gene: TRBV12-3/TRBV12-4; CDR3 DNA: TGTGCCAGCAGTATCGGACAGGGCACTGAAGCTTTCTTT; CDR3 protein: CASSIGQGTEAFF
J gene: TRBJ2-7; D gene: TRBD1; clone size: many; V gene: TRBV12-3/TRBV12-4; CDR3 DNA: TGTGCCAGCACTGCAGGGGGCTCCTACGAGCAGTACTTC; CDR3 protein: CASTAGGSYEQYF
J gene: TRBJ2-1; D gene: NA; clone size: once; V gene: TRBV9; CDR3 DNA: TGTGCCAGCAGCGTATCGGAGGGGAGGTACAATGAGCAGTTCTTC; CDR3 protein: CASSVSEGRYNEQFF
J gene: TRBJ1-5; D gene: TRBD1; clone size: NA; V gene: TRBV12-3/TRBV12-4; CDR3 DNA: TGTGCCAGCAGTTACCAGGGGGCGGGCAATCAGCCCCAGCATTTT; CDR3 protein: CASSYQGAGNQPQHF
J gene: TRBJ2-3; D gene: TRBD2; clone size: NA; V gene: TRBV3-1; CDR3 DNA: TGTGCCAGCAGCTCAGCGGGGGGTTCGCCAGATACGCAGTATTTT; CDR3 protein: CASSSAGGSPDTQYF
J gene: TRBJ1-1; D gene: NA; clone size: NA; V gene: TRBV12-3/TRBV12-4; CDR3 DNA: TGTGCCAGCAGTTTCGGGTATGGGACTGAAGCTTTCTTT; CDR3 protein: CASSFGYGTEAFF
J gene: TRBJ2-5; D gene: NA; clone size: NA; V gene: TRBV5-4; CDR3 DNA: TGTGCCAGCAGCTTGGTCAACCAAGAGACCCAGTACTTC; CDR3 protein: CASSLVNQETQYF
J gene: TRBJ2-5; D gene: TRBD1; clone size: NA; V gene: TRBV10-3; CDR3 DNA: TGTGCCATCAGTCGAGGGGGCGAGTGGAGGCAAGAGACCCAGTACTTC; CDR3 protein: CAISRGGEWRQETQYF
J gene: TRBJ2-2; D gene: TRBD2; clone size: few; V gene: TRBV3-1; CDR3 DNA: TGTGCCAGCAGTAGACTAGCGGACCTCAACACCGGGGAGCTGTTTTTT; CDR3 protein: CASSRLADLNTGELFF
J gene: TRBJ1-1; D gene: NA; clone size: NA; V gene: TRBV27; CDR3 DNA: TGTGCCAGCAGTCCGTACAGGGCCGCCACTGAAGCTTTCTTT; CDR3 protein: CASSPYRAATEAFF
J gene: TRBJ2-3; D gene: NA; clone size: few; V gene: TRBV4-3; CDR3 DNA: TGCGCCAGCAGCCAAGATGGTGTCTCAAGCACAGATACGCAGTATTTT; CDR3 protein: CASSQDGVSSTDTQYF
J gene: TRBJ2-3; D gene: NA; clone size: few; V gene: TRBV4-2; CDR3 DNA: TGTGCCAGCAGCCAAGATCAAGGGAGGAAAACAGATACGCAGTATTTT; CDR3 protein: CASSQDQGRKTDTQYF
J gene: TRBJ1-2; D gene: NA; clone size: NA; V gene: TRBV19; CDR3 DNA: TGTGCCAGTAGTGACCCCCGGGGTCGGGAGACTAACTATGGCTACACCTTC; CDR3 protein: CASSDPRGRETNYGYTF
J gene: TRBJ1-5; D gene: NA; clone size: NA; V gene: TRBV29-1; CDR3 DNA: TGCAGCGATTGTTTAAGCAATCAGCCCCAGCATTTT; CDR3 protein: CSDCLSNQPQHF
J gene: TRBJ1-1; D gene: TRBD1; clone size: NA; V gene: TRBV12-3/TRBV12-4; CDR3 DNA: TGTGCCAGCAGTGTACAGGGGAGGGGGTCTGAAGCTTTCTTT; CDR3 protein: CASSVQGRGSEAFF
J gene: TRBJ2-5; D gene: NA; clone size: NA; V gene: TRBV10-3; CDR3 DNA: TGTGCCATCAGTGAGGTCTCAGAGACCCAGTACTTC; CDR3 protein: CAISEVSETQYF
J gene: TRBJ2-1; D gene: NA; clone size: few; V gene: TRBV6-2/TRBV6-3; CDR3 DNA: TGTGCCAGCAGTTACCAAGAAAGGTCCTACAATGAGCAGTTCTTC; CDR3 protein: CASSYQERSYNEQFF
J gene: TRBJ2-3; D gene: NA; clone size: NA; V gene: TRBV20-1; CDR3 DNA: TGCAGTGTTAGTAACCCCTTGGAGGGGAAAACAGATACGCAGTATTTT; CDR3 protein: CSVSNPLEGKTDTQYF
J gene: TRBJ2-7; D gene: NA; clone size: few; V gene: TRBV4-1; CDR3 DNA: TGCGCCAGCAGCCAAGATTTTGGACTCCTGGACGAGCAGTACTTC; CDR3 protein: CASSQDFGLLDEQYF
J gene: TRBJ2-2; D gene: TRBD2; clone size: few; V gene: TRBV3-1; CDR3 DNA: TGTGCCAGCAGCCCGACTAGCGGGAGGTCCGGGGAGCTGTTTTTT; CDR3 protein: CASSPTSGRSGELFF